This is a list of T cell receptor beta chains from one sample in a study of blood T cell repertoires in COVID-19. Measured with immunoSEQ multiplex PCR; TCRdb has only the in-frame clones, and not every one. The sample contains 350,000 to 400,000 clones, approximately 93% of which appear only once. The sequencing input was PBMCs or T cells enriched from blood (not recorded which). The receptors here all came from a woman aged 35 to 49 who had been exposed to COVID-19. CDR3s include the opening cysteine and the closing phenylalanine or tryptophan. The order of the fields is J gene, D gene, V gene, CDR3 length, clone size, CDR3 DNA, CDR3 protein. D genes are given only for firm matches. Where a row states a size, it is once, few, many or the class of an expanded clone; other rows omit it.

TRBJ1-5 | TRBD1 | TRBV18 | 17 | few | TGTGCCAGCTCGTTTTTTGGGACAGAATTTAGCAATCAGCCCCAGCATTTT | CASSFFGTEFSNQPQHF
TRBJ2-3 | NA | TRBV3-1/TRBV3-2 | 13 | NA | TGTGCCAGCAGGAGGAGCTTCGGGGGTACGCAGTATTTT | CASRRSFGGTQYF
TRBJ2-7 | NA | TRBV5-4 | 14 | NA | TGTGCCAGCAGCAACCTTGGGACAAATTACGAGCAGTACTTC | CASSNLGTNYEQYF
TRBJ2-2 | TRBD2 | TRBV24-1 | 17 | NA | TGTGCCACCAGTGCCCGGACTAGCGGGGGCGAGGCCGGGGAGCTGTTTTTT | CATSARTSGGEAGELFF
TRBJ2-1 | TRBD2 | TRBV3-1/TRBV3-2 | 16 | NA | TGTGCCAGCAGTCGGGGATCTAGCGGAGCCTACAATGAGCAGTTCTTC | CASSRGSSGAYNEQFF
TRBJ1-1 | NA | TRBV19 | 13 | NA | TGTGCCAGTCGAAACCAGGGGAACACTGAAGCTTTCTTT | CASRNQGNTEAFF
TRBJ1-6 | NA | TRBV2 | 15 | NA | TGTGCCAGCAGTGAAGAGACAGGTCAGGGATCACCCCTCCACTTT | CASSEETGQGSPLHF
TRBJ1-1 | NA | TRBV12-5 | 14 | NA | TGTGCTAGTGGGGCCTTGACAGGGAACACTGAAGCTTTCTTT | CASGALTGNTEAFF
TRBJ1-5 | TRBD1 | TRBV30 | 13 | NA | TGTGCCTGGGGACAGGGGATGGAGCAGCCCCAGCATTTT | CAWGQGMEQPQHF
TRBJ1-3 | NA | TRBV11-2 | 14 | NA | TGTGCCAGCCGTGGACAGTTCTCTGGAAACACCATATATTTT | CASRGQFSGNTIYF
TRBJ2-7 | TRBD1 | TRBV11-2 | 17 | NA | TGTGCCAGCAGCTTAGTGGTGGACGGAGACAGGGTCTACGAGCAGTACTTC | CASSLVVDGDRVYEQYF
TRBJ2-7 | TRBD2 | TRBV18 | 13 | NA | TGTGCCAGCTCTGGGGGAGGGTCCTACGAGCAGTACTTC | CASSGGGSYEQYF
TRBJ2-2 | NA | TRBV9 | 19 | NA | TGTGCCAGCAGCGTAGGTCTGGGCAGAATATTACCGAACACCGGGGAGCTGTTTTTT | CASSVGLGRILPNTGELFF
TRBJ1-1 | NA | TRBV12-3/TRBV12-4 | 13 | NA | TGTGCCAGCAGTTTGAGGGAGAACACTGAAGCTTTCTTT | CASSLRENTEAFF
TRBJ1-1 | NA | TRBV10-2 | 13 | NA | TGCGCCACCACAGTGGGGGGGCTGACTGAAGCTTTCTTT | CATTVGGLTEAFF
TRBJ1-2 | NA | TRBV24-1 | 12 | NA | TGTGCCACCAGTGATACGGACAGTGGCTACACCTTC | CATSDTDSGYTF
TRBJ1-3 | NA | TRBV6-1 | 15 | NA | TGTGCCAGCAGTGAAGGCCCGACAGCCGGAAACACCATATATTTT | CASSEGPTAGNTIYF
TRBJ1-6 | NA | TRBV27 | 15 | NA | TGTGCCAGCAGCCGCTCCAGGCTTGTTGATTCACCCCTCCACTTT | CASSRSRLVDSPLHF
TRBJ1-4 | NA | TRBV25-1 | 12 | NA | TGTGCCAGCAGTTCGACAGGCTGGAAACTGTTTTTT | CASSSTGWKLFF
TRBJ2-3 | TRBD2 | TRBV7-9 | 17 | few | TGTGCCAGCAGCTCCTCCAGCCGGGGACTACGCACAGATACGCAGTATTTT | CASSSSSRGLRTDTQYF
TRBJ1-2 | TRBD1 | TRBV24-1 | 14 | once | TGTGCCACCAGTGACCGGACAGGGATAAATGGCTACACCTTC | CATSDRTGINGYTF
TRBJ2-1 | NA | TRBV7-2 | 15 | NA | TGTGCCAGCAGCTTAGTTCTGGGCAGGTACAATGAGCAGTTCTTC | CASSLVLGRYNEQFF
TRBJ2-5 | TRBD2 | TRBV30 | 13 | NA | TGTGCCTGGAGTCGACTAGCGGGAGAGACCCAGTACTTC | CAWSRLAGETQYF
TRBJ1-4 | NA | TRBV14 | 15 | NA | TGTGCCAGCAGCCAACCCGACAGGCTTAATGAAAAACTGTTTTTT | CASSQPDRLNEKLFF
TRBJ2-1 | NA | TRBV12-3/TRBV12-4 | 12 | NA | TGTGCCAGCGCGGGGTTAATAAATGAGCAGTTCTTC | CASAGLINEQFF
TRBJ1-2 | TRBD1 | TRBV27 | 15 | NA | TGTGCCAGCAGTCCCTTTACAGGGGGGAACTATGGCTACACCTTC | CASSPFTGGNYGYTF
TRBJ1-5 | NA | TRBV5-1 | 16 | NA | TGCGCCGGCCAGCGATCCAGGGGAGTAAGCAATCAGCCCCAGCATTTT | CAGQRSRGVSNQPQHF
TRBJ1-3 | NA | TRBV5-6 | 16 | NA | TGTGCCAGCAGCTTCAAGGGAGGATGGTCTGGAAACACCATATATTTT | CASSFKGGWSGNTIYF
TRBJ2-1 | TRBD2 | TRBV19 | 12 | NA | TGTGCCAGTAGTCAGCGGGAGAGGGAGCAGTTCTTC | CASSQREREQFF
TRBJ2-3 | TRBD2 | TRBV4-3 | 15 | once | TGCGCCAGCAGCCAAACTAGCGGCTACACAGATACGCAGTATTTT | CASSQTSGYTDTQYF
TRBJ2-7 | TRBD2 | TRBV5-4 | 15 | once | TGTGCCAGCAGCTTCGGGACTAGCGGGAGGTACGAGCAGTACTTC | CASSFGTSGRYEQYF
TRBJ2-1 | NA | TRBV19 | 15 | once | TGTGCCAGTAGTATAGATGGGGCTAGCGTCAGTGAGCAGTTCTTC | CASSIDGASVSEQFF
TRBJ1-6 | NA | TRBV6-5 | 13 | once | TGTGCCAGCAGTCCAGGACTGCTATCACCCCTCCACTTT | CASSPGLLSPLHF
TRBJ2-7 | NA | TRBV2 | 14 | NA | TGTGCCAGCTCTAACCCCCAAGGAGGTGGCGAGCAGTACTTC | CASSNPQGGGEQYF
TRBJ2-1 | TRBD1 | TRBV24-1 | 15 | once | TGTGCCACCAGTGATACTCGGACAGGGGGCAATGAGCAGTTCTTC | CATSDTRTGGNEQFF